Sample share makes the clone carrying this T cell receptor delta chain medium-sized. This specimen comes from a study of gamma-delta T cells after stem cell transplantation. TCRdb reanalysed the RT-PCR reads with CATT. The table shows 2,000 or so delta-chain clones, with 24% occurring only once. The V and J ends lost 2 bases and 0 bases respectively, with 18 bases between them. Germline assignment: CDR1 GEAIGNYY and CDR2 EKD. The CDR3 is made up of 17 amino acids. This chain links TRDV2 with TRDJ1; TRDD2 is a possible D gene (5 bases). This clonotype was obtained from a human donor. It is not recorded whose cells these are; they may come from a transplant donor. Sample: gamma-delta T cells. The CDR3 nucleotides read TGTGCCTGTGACATGCTGGTCCCTACCCTGTACACCGATAAACTCATCTTT. This encodes CACDMLVPTLYTDKLIF.